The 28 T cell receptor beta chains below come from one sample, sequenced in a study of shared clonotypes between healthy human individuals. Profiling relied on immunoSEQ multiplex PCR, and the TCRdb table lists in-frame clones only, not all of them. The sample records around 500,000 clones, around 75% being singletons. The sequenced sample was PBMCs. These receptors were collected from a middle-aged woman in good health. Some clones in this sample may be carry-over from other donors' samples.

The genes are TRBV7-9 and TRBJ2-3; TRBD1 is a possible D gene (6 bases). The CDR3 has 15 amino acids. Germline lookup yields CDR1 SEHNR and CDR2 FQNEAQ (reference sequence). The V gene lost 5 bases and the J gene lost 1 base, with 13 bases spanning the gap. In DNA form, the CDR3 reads TGTGCCAGCAGCCCATGGACAGACCGCACAGATACGCAGTATTTT. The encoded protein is CASSPWTDRTDTQYF.

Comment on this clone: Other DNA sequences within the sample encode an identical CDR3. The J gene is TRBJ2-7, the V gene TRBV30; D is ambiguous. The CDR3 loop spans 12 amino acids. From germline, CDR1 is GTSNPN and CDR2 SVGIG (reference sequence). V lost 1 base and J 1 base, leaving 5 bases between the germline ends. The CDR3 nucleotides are TGTGCCTGGAGTGCAACATCCTACGAGCAGTACTTC. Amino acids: CAWSATSYEQYF.

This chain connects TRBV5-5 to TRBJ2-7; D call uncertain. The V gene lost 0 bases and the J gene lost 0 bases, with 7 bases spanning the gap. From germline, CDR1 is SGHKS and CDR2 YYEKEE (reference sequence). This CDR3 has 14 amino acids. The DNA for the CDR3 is TGTGCCAGCAGCTTGGCCGGCACCTCCTACGAGCAGTACTTC. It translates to CASSLAGTSYEQYF.

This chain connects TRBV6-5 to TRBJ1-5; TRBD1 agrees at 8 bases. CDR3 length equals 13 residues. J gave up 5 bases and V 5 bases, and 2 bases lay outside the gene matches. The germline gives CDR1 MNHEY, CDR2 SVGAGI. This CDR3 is CASSGTGHQPQHF. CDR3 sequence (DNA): TGTGCCAGCAGTGGGACAGGCCATCAGCCCCAGCATTTT.

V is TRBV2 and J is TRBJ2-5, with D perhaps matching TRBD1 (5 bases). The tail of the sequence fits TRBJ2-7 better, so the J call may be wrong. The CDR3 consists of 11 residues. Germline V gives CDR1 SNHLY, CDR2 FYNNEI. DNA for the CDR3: TGTGCCAGCAGTGGCAGGGTCGAGCAGTACTTC. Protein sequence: CASSGRVEQYF.

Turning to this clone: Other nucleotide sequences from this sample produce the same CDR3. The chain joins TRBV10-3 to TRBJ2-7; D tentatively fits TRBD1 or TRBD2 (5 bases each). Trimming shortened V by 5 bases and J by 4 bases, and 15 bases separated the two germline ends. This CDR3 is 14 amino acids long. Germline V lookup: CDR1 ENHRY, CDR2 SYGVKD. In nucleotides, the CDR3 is TGTGCCATCAGTCCGGGGCCTGGCTCTTACGAGCAGTACTTC. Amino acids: CAISPGPGSYEQYF.

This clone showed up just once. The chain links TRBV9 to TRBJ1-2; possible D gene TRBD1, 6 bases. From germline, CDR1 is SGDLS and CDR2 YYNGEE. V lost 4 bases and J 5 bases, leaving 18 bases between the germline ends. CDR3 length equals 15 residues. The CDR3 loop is CASSPHEGGLYGYTF. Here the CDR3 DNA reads TGTGCCAGCAGCCCCCACGAGGGGGGTCTTTATGGCTACACCTTC. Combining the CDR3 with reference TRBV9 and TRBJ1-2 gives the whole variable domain DSGVTQTPKHLITATGQRVTLRCSPRSGDLSVYWYQQSLDQGLQFLIQYYNGEERAKGNILERFSAQQFPDLHSELNLSSLELGDSALYFCASSPHEGGLYGYTFGSGTRLTVV.

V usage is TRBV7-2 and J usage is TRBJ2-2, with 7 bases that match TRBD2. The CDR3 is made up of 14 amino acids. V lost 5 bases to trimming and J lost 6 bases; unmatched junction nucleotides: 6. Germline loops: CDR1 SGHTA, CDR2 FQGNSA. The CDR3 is CASSTSGKAGELFF. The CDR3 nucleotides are TGTGCCAGCAGCACGAGCGGGAAGGCCGGGGAGCTGTTTTTT.

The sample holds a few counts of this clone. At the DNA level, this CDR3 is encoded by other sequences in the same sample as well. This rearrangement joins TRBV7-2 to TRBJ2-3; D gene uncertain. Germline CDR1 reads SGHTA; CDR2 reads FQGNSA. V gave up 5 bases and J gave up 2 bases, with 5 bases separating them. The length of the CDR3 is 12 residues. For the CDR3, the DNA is TGTGCCAGCAGCCCTTACACAGATACGCAGTATTTT. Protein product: CASSPYTDTQYF.

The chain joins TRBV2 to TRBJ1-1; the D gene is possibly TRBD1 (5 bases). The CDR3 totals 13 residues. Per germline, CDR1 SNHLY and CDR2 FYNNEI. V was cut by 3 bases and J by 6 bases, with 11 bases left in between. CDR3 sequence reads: CASSETVLSEAFF. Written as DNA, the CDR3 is TGTGCCAGCAGTGAGACAGTTTTATCTGAAGCTTTCTTT.

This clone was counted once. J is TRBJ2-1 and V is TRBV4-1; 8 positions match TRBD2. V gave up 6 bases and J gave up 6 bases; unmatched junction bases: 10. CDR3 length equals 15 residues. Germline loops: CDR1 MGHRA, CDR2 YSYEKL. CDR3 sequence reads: CASSPSGSRSNEQFF. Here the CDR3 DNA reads TGCGCCAGCAGTCCGAGCGGGAGTAGGTCCAATGAGCAGTTCTTC.

CDR3 sequence reads: CAWSMGATNEKLFF. In DNA, the CDR3 is TGTGCCTGGAGTATGGGGGCAACTAATGAAAAACTGTTTTTT. The chain employs TRBV30 and TRBJ1-4, with D perhaps TRBD1 (5 bases). V was cut by 2 bases and J by 0 bases, with 7 bases left in between. The CDR3 has 14 amino acids. Per germline, CDR1 GTSNPN and CDR2 SVGIG (reference sequence).

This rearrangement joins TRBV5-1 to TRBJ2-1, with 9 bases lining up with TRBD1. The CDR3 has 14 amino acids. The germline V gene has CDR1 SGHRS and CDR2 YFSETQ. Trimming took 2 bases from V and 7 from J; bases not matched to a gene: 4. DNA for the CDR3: TGCGCCAGCAGCTTCCGGGACAGGGAGAATGAGCAGTTCTTC. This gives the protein CASSFRDRENEQFF.

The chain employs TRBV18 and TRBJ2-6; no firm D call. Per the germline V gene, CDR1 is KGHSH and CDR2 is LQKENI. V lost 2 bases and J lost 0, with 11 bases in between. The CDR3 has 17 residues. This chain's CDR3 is CASSPLGFSSGANVLTF. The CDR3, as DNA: TGTGCCAGCTCACCATTGGGTTTTAGCTCTGGGGCCAACGTCCTGACTTTC.

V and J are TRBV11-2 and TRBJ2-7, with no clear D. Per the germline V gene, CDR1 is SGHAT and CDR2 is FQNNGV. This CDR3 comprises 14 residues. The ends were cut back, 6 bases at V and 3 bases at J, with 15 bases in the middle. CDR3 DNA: TGTGCCAGCAGTCCCCTAGTTTCCGGCTACGAGCAGTACTTC. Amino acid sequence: CASSPLVSGYEQYF. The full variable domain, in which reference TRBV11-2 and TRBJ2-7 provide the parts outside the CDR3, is EAGVAQSPRYKIIEKRQSVAFWCNPISGHATLYWYQQILGQGPKLLIQFQNNGVVDDSQLPKDRFSAERLKGVDSTLKIQPAKLEDSAVYLCASSPLVSGYEQYFGPGTRLTVT.

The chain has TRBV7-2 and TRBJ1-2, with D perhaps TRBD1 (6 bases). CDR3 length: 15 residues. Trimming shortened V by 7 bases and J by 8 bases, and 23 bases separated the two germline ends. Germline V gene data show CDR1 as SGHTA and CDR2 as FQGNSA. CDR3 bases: TGTGCCAGCATCCCCTCTTCCGGGGGGCGTCGAGGCTACACCTTC. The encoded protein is CASIPSSGGRRGYTF.

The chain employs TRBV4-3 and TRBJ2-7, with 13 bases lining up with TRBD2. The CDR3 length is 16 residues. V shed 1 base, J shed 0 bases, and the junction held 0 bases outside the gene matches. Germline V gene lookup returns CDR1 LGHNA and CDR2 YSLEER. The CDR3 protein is CASSQGTSGSSYEQYF. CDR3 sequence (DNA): TGCGCCAGCAGCCAAGGGACTAGCGGGAGCTCCTACGAGCAGTACTTC.

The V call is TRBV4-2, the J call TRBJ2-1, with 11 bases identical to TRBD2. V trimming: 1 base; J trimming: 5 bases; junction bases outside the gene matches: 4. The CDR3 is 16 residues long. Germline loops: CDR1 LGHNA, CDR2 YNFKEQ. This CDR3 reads CASSQGGLADNNEQFF. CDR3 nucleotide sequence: TGTGCCAGCAGCCAAGGGGGACTAGCGGATAACAATGAGCAGTTCTTC.

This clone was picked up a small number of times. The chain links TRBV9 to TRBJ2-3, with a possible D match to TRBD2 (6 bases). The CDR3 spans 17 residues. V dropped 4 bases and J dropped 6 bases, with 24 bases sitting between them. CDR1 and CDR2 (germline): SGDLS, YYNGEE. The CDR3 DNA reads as TGTGCCAGCAGCCCCGGGGGTAGCGGCCAGAGGTCGGATACGCAGTATTTT. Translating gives CASSPGGSGQRSDTQYF.

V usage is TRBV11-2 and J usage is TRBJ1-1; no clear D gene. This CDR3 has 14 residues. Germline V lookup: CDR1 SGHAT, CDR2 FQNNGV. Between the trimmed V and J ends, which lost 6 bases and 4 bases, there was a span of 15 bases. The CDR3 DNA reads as TGTGCCAGCAGTTACAGAGGTGATATCACTGAAGCTTTCTTT. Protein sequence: CASSYRGDITEAFF.

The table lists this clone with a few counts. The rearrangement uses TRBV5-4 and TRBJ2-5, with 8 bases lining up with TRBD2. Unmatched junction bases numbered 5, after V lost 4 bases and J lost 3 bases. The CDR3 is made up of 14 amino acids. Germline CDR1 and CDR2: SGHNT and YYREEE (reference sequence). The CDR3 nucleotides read TGTGCCAGCAGCCTCCCGGGGGGGGAAGAGACCCAGTACTTC. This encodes CASSLPGGEETQYF.

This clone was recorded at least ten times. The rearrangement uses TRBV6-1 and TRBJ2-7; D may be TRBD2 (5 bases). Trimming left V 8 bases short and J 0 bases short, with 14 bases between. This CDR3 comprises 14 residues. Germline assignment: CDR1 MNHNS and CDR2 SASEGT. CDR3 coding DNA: TGTGCCAGCGAGGGTACCAAGAGCTCCTACGAGCAGTACTTC. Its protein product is CASEGTKSSYEQYF.

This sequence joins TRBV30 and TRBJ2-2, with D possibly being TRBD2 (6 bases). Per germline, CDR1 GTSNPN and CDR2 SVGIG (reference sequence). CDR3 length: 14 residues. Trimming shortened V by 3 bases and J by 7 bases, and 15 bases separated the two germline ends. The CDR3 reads CAWRGGAGHGELFF. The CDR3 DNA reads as TGTGCCTGGAGAGGAGGGGCCGGTCACGGGGAGCTGTTTTTT.

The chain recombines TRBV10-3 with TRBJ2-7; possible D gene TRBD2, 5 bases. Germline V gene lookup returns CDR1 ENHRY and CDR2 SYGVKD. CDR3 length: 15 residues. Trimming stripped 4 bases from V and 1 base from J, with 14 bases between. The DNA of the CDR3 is TGTGCCATCAGTGCTGGTGGGAGTACGTCCTACGAGCAGTACTTC. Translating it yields CAISAGGSTSYEQYF.

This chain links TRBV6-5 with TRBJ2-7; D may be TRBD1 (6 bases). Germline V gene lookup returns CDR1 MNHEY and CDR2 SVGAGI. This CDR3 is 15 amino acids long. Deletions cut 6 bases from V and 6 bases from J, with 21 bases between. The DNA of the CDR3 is TGTGCCAGCAGACTCACAGGGAACCCCCATGGCGAGCAGTACTTC. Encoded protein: CASRLTGNPHGEQYF.

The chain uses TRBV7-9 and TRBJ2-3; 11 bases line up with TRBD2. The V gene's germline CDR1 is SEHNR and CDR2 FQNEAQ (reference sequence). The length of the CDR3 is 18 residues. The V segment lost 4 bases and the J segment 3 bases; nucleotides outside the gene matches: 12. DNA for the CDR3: TGTGCCAGCAGCTCCACTAGCGGGAGAGCTCCCGGAACAGATACGCAGTATTTT. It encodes CASSSTSGRAPGTDTQYF.

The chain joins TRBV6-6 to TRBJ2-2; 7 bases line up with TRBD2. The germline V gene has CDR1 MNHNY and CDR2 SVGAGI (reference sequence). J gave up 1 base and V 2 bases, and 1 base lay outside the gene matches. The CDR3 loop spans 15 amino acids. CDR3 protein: CASSYAGENTGELFF. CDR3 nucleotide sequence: TGTGCCAGCAGTTACGCGGGAGAGAACACCGGGGAGCTGTTTTTT.

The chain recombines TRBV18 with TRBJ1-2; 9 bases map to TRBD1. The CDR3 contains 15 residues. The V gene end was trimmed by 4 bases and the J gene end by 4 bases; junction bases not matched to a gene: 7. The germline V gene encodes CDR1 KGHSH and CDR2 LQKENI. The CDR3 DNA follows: TGTGCCAGCTCACTACAGGGGGCGGTGATCTATGGCTACACCTTC. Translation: CASSLQGAVIYGYTF. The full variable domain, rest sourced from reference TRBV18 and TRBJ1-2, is NAGVMQNPRHLVRRRGQEARLRCSPMKGHSHVYWYRQLPEEGLKFMVYLQKENIIDESGMPKERFSAEFPKEGPSILRIQQVVRGDSAAYFCASSLQGAVIYGYTFGSGTRLTVV.